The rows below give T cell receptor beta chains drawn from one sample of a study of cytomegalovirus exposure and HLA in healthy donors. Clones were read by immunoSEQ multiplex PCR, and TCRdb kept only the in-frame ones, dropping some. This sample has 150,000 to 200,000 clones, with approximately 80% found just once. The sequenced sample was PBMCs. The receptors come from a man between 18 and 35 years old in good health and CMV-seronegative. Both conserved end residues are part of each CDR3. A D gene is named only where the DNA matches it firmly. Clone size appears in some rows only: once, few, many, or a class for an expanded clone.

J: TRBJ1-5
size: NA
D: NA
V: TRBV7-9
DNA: TGTGCCACAGAGACAGGAAATAGCAATCAGCCCCAGCATTTT
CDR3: CATETGNSNQPQHF

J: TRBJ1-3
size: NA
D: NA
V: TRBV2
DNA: TGTGCCAGCAGCGCCGCGCAGGGTAGAAACACCATATATTTT
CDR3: CASSAAQGRNTIYF

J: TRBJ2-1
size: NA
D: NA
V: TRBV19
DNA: TGTGCCAGTAGCTCTAGGAGGGAGTACAATGAGCAGTTCTTC
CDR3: CASSSRREYNEQFF

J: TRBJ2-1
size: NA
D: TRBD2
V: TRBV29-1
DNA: TGCAGCGCCGGCCCAAGACTAGCGGTGAACAATGAGCAGTTCTTC
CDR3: CSAGPRLAVNNEQFF

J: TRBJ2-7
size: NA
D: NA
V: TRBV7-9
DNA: TGTGCCAGCAGCCCAGGGGGGACCTCATCCTACGAGCAGTACTTC
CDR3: CASSPGGTSSYEQYF

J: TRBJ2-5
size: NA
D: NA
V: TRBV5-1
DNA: TGCGCCAGCAGCCCAGAGACCGGGGGATCTACCCAGTACTTC
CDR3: CASSPETGGSTQYF

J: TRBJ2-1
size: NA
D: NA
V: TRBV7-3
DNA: TGTGCCAGCAGCCTCAGACCCTCTACTGAGAGGCCCCCCTACAATGAGCAGTTCTTC
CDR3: CASSLRPSTERPPYNEQFF

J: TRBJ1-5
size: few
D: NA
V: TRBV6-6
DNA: TGTGCCAGCAGTTACCGGGACACAAGCAATCAGCCCCAGCATTTT
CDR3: CASSYRDTSNQPQHF

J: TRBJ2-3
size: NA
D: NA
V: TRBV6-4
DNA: TGTGCCAGCAGTATCGGGAAAAGCACAGATACGCAGTATTTT
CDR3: CASSIGKSTDTQYF

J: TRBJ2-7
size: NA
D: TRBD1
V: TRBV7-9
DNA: TGTGCCAGCAGCTTAGGGACAGGGTTCCTCTACGAGCAGTACTTC
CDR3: CASSLGTGFLYEQYF

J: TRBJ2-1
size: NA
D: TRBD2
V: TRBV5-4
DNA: TGTGCCAGCAAAAGAGGGGGGACTAGCGATAGCAATGAGCAGTTCTTC
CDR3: CASKRGGTSDSNEQFF

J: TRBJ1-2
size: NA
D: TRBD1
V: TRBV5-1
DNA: TGCGCCAGCAGCGAGGACAGGACCTATGGCTACACCTTC
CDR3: CASSEDRTYGYTF

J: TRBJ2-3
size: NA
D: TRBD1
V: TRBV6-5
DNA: TGTGCCAGCAGTTACGGCGGGACAGGGTGGGCAGATACGCAGTATTTT
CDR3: CASSYGGTGWADTQYF

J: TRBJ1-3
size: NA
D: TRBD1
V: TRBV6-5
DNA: TGTGCCAGCAGTTTTGACAGGGGGGACACCATATATTTT
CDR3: CASSFDRGDTIYF

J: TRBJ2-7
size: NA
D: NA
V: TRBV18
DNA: TGTGCCAGCTCACCACCGGCGGGTTTTGCCTACGAGCAGTACTTC
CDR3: CASSPPAGFAYEQYF

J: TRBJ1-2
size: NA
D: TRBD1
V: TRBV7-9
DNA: TGTTCCAGCAGCTCCACAGGGGATGCGAATGGCTACACCTTC
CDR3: CSSSSTGDANGYTF

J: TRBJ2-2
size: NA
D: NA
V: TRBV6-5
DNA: TGTGCCAGCAGTTATGCCTCCTCGGCGGGCGGGGAGCTGTTTTTT
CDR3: CASSYASSAGGELFF

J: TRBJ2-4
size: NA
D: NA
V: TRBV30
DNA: TGTGCCTGGAGTGTACGTGGGGGCTCCCGCCCTAACATTCAGTACTTC
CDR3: CAWSVRGGSRPNIQYF

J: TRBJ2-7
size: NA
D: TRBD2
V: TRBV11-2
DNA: TGTGCCAGCAGCCCCGGACTAGGTTCCTACGAGCAGTACTTC
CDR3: CASSPGLGSYEQYF

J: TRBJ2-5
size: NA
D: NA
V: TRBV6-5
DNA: TGTGCCAGCAGTCCTCGATCCCCAGGGACCCAGTACTTC
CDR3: CASSPRSPGTQYF

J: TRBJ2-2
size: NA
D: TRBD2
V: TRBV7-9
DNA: TGTGCCATCAGCGGGAGACCCGCGTTCGCGAACACCGGGGAGCTGTTTTTT
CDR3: CAISGRPAFANTGELFF

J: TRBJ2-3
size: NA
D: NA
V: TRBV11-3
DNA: TGTGCCAGCAATCTGAGGGCCGACACAGATACGCAGTATTTT
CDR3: CASNLRADTDTQYF

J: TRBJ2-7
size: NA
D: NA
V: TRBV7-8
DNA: TGTGCCAGCAGCCTATCCGGAGACTACGAGCAGTACTTC
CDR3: CASSLSGDYEQYF

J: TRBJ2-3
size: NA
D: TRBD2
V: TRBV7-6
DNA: TGTGCCAGCAGCCCACAGTCCGGGGGGGCCTGGAATACGCAGTATTTT
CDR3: CASSPQSGGAWNTQYF

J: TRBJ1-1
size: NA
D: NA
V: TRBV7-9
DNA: TGTTCCAGCAGCCGACCAAACGGGGGGCCTGAAGCTTTCTTT
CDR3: CSSSRPNGGPEAFF